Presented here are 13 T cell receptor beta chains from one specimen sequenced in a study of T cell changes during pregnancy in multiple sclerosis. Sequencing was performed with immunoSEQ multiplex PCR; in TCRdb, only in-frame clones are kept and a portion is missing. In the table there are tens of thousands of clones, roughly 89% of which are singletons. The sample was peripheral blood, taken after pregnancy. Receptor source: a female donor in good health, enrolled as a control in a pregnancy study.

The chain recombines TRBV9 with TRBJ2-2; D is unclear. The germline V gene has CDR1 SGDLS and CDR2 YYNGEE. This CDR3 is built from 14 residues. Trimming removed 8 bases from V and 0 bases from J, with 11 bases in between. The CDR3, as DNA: TGTGCCAGTAATAGCCTTTCGAACACCGGGGAGCTGTTTTTT. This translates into CASNSLSNTGELFF.

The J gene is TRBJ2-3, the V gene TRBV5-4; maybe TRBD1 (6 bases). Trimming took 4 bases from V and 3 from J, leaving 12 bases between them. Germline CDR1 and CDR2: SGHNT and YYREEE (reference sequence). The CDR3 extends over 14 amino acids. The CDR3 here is CASSGVQGTDTQYF. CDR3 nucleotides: TGTGCCAGCAGCGGGGTTCAGGGGACAGATACGCAGTATTTT. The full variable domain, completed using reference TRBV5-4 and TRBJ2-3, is ETGVTQSPTHLIKTRGQQVTLRCSSQSGHNTVSWYQQALGQGPQFIFQYYREEENGRGNFPPRFSGLQFPNYSSELNVNALELDDSALYLCASSGVQGTDTQYFGPGTRLTVL.

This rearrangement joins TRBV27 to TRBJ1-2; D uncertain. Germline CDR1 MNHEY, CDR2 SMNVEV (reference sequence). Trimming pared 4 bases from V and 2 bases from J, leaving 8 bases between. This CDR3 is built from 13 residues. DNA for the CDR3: TGTGCCAGCAGTTACGGGGAGAACTATGGCTACACCTTC. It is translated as CASSYGENYGYTF.

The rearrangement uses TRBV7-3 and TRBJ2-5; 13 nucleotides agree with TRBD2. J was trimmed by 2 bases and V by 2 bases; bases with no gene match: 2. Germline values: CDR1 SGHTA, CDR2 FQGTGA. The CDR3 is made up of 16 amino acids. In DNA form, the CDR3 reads TGTGCCAGCAGCTTATTGGGACTAGCGGGGCAAGAGACCCAGTACTTC. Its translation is CASSLLGLAGQETQYF.

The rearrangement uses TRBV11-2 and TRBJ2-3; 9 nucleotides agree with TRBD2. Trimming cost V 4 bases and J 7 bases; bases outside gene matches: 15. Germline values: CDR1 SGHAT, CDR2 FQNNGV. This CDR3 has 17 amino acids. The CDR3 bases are TGTGCCAGCAGCTGGGGTGGGATCGCGGGGGGGCCGCATACGCAGTATTTT. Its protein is CASSWGGIAGGPHTQYF. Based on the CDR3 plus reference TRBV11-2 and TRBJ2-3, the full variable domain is EAGVAQSPRYKIIEKRQSVAFWCNPISGHATLYWYQQILGQGPKLLIQFQNNGVVDDSQLPKDRFSAERLKGVDSTLKIQPAKLEDSAVYLCASSWGGIAGGPHTQYFGPGTRLTVL.

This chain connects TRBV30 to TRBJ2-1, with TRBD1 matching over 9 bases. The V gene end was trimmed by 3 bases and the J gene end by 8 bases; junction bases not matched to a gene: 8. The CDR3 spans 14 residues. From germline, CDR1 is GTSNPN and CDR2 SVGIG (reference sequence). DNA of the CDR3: TGTGCCTGGAGGCGAGGGGACAGGGTCCATGAGCAGTTCTTC. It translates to CAWRRGDRVHEQFF.

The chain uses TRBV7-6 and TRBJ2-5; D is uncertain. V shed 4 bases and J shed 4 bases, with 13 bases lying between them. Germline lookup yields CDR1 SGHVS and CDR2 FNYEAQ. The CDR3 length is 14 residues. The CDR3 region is CASSSATPRETQYF. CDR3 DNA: TGTGCCAGCAGCTCCGCTACGCCGAGAGAGACCCAGTACTTC.

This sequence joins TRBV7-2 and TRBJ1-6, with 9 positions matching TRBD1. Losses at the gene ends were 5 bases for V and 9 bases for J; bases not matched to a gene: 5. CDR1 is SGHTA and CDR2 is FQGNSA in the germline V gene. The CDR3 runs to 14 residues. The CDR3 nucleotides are TGTGCCAGCAGCCCGGACAGGGGAGGTTCACCCCTCCACTTT. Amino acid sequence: CASSPDRGGSPLHF.

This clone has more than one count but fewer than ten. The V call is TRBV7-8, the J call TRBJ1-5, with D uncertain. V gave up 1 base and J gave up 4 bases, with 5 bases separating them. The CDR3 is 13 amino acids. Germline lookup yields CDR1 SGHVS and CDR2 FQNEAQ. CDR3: CASSLVENQPQHF. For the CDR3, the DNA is TGTGCCAGCAGCTTAGTGGAGAATCAGCCCCAGCATTTT.

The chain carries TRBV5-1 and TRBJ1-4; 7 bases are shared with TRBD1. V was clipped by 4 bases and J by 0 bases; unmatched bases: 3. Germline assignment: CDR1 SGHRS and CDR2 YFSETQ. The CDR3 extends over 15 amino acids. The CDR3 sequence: CASSGDSSTNEKLFF. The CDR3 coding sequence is TGCGCCAGCAGCGGGGACAGCTCAACTAATGAAAAACTGTTTTTT. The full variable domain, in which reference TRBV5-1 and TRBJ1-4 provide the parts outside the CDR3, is KAGVTQTPRYLIKTRGQQVTLSCSPISGHRSVSWYQQTPGQGLQFLFEYFSETQRNKGNFPGRFSGRQFSNSRSEMNVSTLELGDSALYLCASSGDSSTNEKLFFGSGTQLSVL.

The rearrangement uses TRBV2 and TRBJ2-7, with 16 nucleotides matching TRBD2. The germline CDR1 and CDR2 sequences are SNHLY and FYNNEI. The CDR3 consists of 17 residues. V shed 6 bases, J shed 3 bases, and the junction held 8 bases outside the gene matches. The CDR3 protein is CASRGLAGGLVSYEQYF. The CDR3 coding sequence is TGTGCCAGCAGGGGACTAGCGGGGGGGCTCGTAAGCTACGAGCAGTACTTC.

CDR3 region: CASSDLNTGELFF. CDR3 nucleotides: TGTGCCAGCAGTGATCTCAACACCGGGGAGCTGTTTTTT. The chain recombines TRBV6-1 with TRBJ2-2; D is undetermined. The CDR3 sequence is 13 residues long. Trimming removed 3 bases at V and 2 bases at J, with 4 bases between. CDR1 is MNHNS and CDR2 is SASEGT in the germline V gene.

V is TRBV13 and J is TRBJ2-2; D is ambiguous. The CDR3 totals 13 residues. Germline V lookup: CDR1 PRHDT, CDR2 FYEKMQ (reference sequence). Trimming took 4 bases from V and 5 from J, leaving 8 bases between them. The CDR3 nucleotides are TGTGCCAGCAGCTCCAGGATAACCGGGGAGCTGTTTTTT. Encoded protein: CASSSRITGELFF.